The T cell receptor beta chain under discussion was sequenced for a study of cytomegalovirus exposure and HLA in healthy donors. For the study at large: Membership in the Caucasian-associated ancestry cluster was found for around 85% of nearly 400 genotyped donors.

The CDR3 loop spans 15 amino acids. The V end was cut by 5 bases, the J end by 0 bases, with 8 bases between. Germline V gives CDR1 LNHDA, CDR2 SQIVND (reference sequence). The PCR ran on 60 Vbeta and 13 Jbeta primers. The table came from immunoSEQ multiplex PCR; TCRdb's copy has only in-frame clones and leaves some out. This sample has around 150,000 clones, with over 70% found just once. Nominal health characterized the donors when sampled, though unrecorded immune exposures were likely. On this clone itself: Its antigen is currently unknown.

Points from the study as a whole: A later analysis found common viral pathogens apparently linked to several of the most significant clusters.

The TCR sequence derives from a middle-aged man in good health and CMV-seronegative. This chain links TRBV19 with TRBJ2-6, with D unclear. The sequencing input was PBMCs. The CDR3 loop reads CASSRLFSGANVLTF. In DNA, the CDR3 is TGTGCCAGTAGTCGGTTGTTCTCTGGGGCCAACGTCCTGACTTTC.